The subject of this entry is one T cell receptor (beta chain). The entry originates in a study of blood T cell repertoires in COVID-19. For the study at large: Nucleic acid was either cDNA or gDNA, and it came from T cells, B-cell-depleted T cells, or PBMCs.

The CDR3 contains 16 residues. Germline V gives CDR1 MNHEY, CDR2 SMNVEV (reference sequence). With V trimmed by 6 bases and J by 1 base, 10 bases remained unmatched. TCRdb keeps only in-frame clones here, not all; method: immunoSEQ multiplex PCR. The table lists some 83,000 clones, approximately 84% of them singletons. The rearrangement joins TRBV27 to TRBJ2-5; the match to TRBD2 covers 8 bases. The receptor's source is a man aged 55 to 70 with active or convalescent COVID-19. Specimen: peripheral blood. CDR3: CASRGGLAGPQETQYF. The CDR3 DNA sequence: TGTGCCAGCAGGGGGGGTCTAGCGGGCCCCCAAGAGACCCAGTACTTC.